A single sample gave rise to the 29 T cell receptor beta chains below, sequenced in a study of OX40 agonist ivuxolimab in advanced cancers. The library was obtained by the immunoSEQ multiplex PCR assay. TCRdb took over this immuneACCESS table, retaining in-frame rearrangements with V and J assigned. Such tables are incomplete; in checked studies, under half of the missing clones stem from an unresolved V gene, and the remainder is unexplained. The sample has about 77,000 clones on record, roughly 80% of them singletons. The top ten hold roughly 4.9% of the sample. Sample: CD4+ or CD8+ T cells sorted from blood, taken in a trial of the OX40 agonist ivuxolimab. These receptors came from an adult with an advanced solid tumor such as melanoma, head and neck, liver or kidney cancer.

V gene TRBV5-4 combines with J gene TRBJ1-1; D ambiguous. CDR1 and CDR2 (germline): SGHNT, YYREEE (reference sequence). The CDR3 covers 13 residues. Trimming took off 3 bases at V and 1 base at J, with 7 bases between the two ends. CDR3: CASSSIQNTEAFF. The CDR3 DNA is TGTGCCAGCAGCTCGATACAGAACACTGAAGCTTTCTTT.

The V and J genes are TRBV5-1 and TRBJ2-3, with 10 positions matching TRBD2. The CDR3 has 15 amino acids. V was clipped by 0 bases and J by 4 bases; unmatched bases: 2. Germline V gene lookup returns CDR1 SGHRS and CDR2 YFSETQ. The CDR3 region has the DNA TGCGCCAGCAGCTTGGCCCTAGCGGGAGCAGATACGCAGTATTTT. It is translated as CASSLALAGADTQYF.

The V call is TRBV29-1, the J call TRBJ2-2, with TRBD2 matching 13 bases. Germline values: CDR1 SQVTM, CDR2 ANQGSEA. CDR3 length equals 14 residues. V lost 7 bases, J lost 5 bases, and 4 bases stayed unmatched. This CDR3 reads CSASGLAGTGELFF. CDR3 nucleotides: TGCAGCGCATCGGGACTAGCGGGGACCGGGGAGCTGTTTTTT.

The chain is built from TRBV7-9 and TRBJ2-7; 8 nucleotides align to TRBD2. The ends lost 6 bases at V and 2 bases at J; junction bases unmatched: 9. The CDR3 runs to 15 residues. Germline loops: CDR1 SEHNR, CDR2 FQNEAQ (reference sequence). CDR3 DNA: TGTGCCAGCAGTCACATGACTAGCGCGACCTACGAGCAGTACTTC. Translating it yields CASSHMTSATYEQYF.

This clone appeared once. The gene calls are TRBV18 and TRBJ2-5, with 11 bases lining up with TRBD2. Germline V gene lookup returns CDR1 KGHSH and CDR2 LQKENI. The CDR3 is made up of 16 amino acids. The trim removed 3 bases at V and 1 base at J, leaving 4 bases unmatched. As DNA, the CDR3 is TGTGCCAGCTCACCGGGAACTAGCGGGAGCCAAGAGACCCAGTACTTC. Its translation: CASSPGTSGSQETQYF.

The rearrangement joins TRBV15 to TRBJ2-7; 9 bases fit TRBD2. The CDR3 has 15 amino acids. Germline V gene sequence: CDR1 LNHNV, CDR2 YYDKDF (reference sequence). Trimming cost V 1 base and J 6 bases; bases outside gene matches: 7. As DNA, the CDR3 is TGTGCCACCAGCAGAGCGGCGGGAGGGCCTCCCGAGCAGTACTTC. Translation gives CATSRAAGGPPEQYF.

The CDR3 loop reads CASSFTSGPNYGYTF. DNA for the CDR3: TGTGCCAGCAGTTTTACCTCGGGACCTAACTATGGCTACACCTTC. The V and J genes are TRBV6-5 and TRBJ1-2; D might be TRBD1 (5 bases). The germline CDR1 and CDR2 sequences are MNHEY and SVGAGI. The CDR3 has 15 residues. Deletions cut 4 bases from V and 0 bases from J, with 12 bases between.

The V call is TRBV7-9, the J call TRBJ1-2, with a tentative D call TRBD1 (6 bases). The length of the CDR3 is 12 residues. V was pared by 8 bases and J by 7 bases, with 14 bases between. Germline assignment: CDR1 SEHNR and CDR2 FQNEAQ (reference sequence). For the CDR3, the DNA is TGTGCCAGCGAGGGGGGCTCGTTTGGCTACACCTTC. Amino acid sequence: CASEGGSFGYTF.

This clone was picked up a small number of times. V gene TRBV2 combines with J gene TRBJ1-5, with 7 positions matching TRBD1. Germline-derived CDR1 and CDR2 are SNHLY and FYNNEI. J gave up 9 bases and V 11 bases, and 7 bases lay outside the gene matches. The CDR3 is made up of 11 amino acids. Here the CDR3 reads CAVSPGGPQHF. The CDR3 DNA reads as TGTGCCGTTAGCCCAGGGGGGCCCCAGCATTTT.

The V gene is TRBV11-2, the J gene TRBJ2-7, with D uncertain. The CDR3 contains 11 residues. Germline V gene sequence: CDR1 SGHAT, CDR2 FQNNGV. V was trimmed by 4 bases and J by 8 bases, leaving 9 bases between them. The CDR3 loop is CASSSVSQQYF. As DNA, the CDR3 is TGTGCCAGCAGCTCGGTTAGCCAGCAGTACTTC. Drawing the rest from reference TRBV11-2 and TRBJ2-7, the complete variable domain is EAGVAQSPRYKIIEKRQSVAFWCNPISGHATLYWYQQILGQGPKLLIQFQNNGVVDDSQLPKDRFSAERLKGVDSTLKIQPAKLEDSAVYLCASSSVSQQYFGPGTRLTVT.

This clone was seen just once. This chain uses TRBV10-3 with TRBJ2-2; the match to TRBD1 covers 9 bases. V lost 4 bases to trimming and J lost 3 bases; unmatched junction nucleotides: 0. The CDR3 length is 14 residues. Germline CDR1 is ENHRY and CDR2 is SYGVKD. CDR3 nucleotides: TGTGCCATCAGTGGGGACAGGGACACCGGGGAGCTGTTTTTT. Amino acid sequence: CAISGDRDTGELFF.

This clone came up a few times. This chain joins TRBV5-1 and TRBJ1-2; D perhaps matches TRBD1 (6 bases). Trimming cost V 2 bases and J 9 bases, with 14 bases left between them. Germline V gene lookup returns CDR1 SGHRS and CDR2 YFSETQ. The CDR3 length is 13 residues. The CDR3 sequence: CASSLRTDASYTF. CDR3 DNA: TGCGCCAGCAGCTTACGGACAGACGCAAGCTACACCTTC.

The chain is built from TRBV18 and TRBJ1-3, with D uncertain. V lost 2 bases, J lost 2 bases, and 7 bases lay in between. Germline-derived CDR1 and CDR2 are KGHSH and LQKENI. The CDR3 sequence is 14 residues long. CDR3: CASSPGRAGNTIYF. For the CDR3, the DNA is TGTGCCAGCTCACCAGGTCGTGCTGGAAACACCATATATTTT.

The rearrangement joins TRBV7-2 to TRBJ1-2; 10 bases agree with TRBD1. CDR1 SGHTA and CDR2 FQGNSA come from the germline V gene. V dropped 1 base and J dropped 10; count of bases not matched to a gene: 6. The CDR3 totals 14 residues. CDR3: CASSLVTGTGAYTF. CDR3 DNA sequence: TGTGCCAGCAGCTTAGTTACCGGGACAGGGGCCTACACCTTC.

This chain uses TRBV6-6 with TRBJ2-7, with 11 positions matching TRBD2. CDR3 size: 14 residues. V shed 7 bases, J shed 6 bases, and the junction held 8 bases outside the gene matches. Germline CDR1 MNHNY, CDR2 SVGAGI (reference sequence). CDR3 coding DNA: TGTGCCAGCACCCTACTAGCGGGAGATAGCGAGCAGTACTTC. Encoded protein: CASTLLAGDSEQYF.

CDR3 coding DNA: TGCGCCAGCAGTTCCGGACAGGGCCCGTACAATGAGCAGTTCTTC. The encoded protein is CASSSGQGPYNEQFF. This chain links TRBV5-1 with TRBJ2-1; 8 bases fit TRBD1. The CDR3 is made up of 15 amino acids. The junction had 8 bases not matched to a gene; V was cut back by 5 bases and J by 4 bases. Germline CDR1 SGHRS, CDR2 YFSETQ.

This clone was detected a few times. The chain uses TRBV5-1 and TRBJ1-1; 8 bases are shared with TRBD1. In germline, CDR1 is SGHRS, CDR2 YFSETQ. The CDR3 extends over 15 amino acids. Losses at the gene ends were 0 bases for V and 3 bases for J; bases not matched to a gene: 4. CDR3 loop: CASSLGQGSDTEAFF. In DNA form, the CDR3 reads TGCGCCAGCAGCTTGGGACAGGGGTCGGACACTGAAGCTTTCTTT.

The chain recombines TRBV19 with TRBJ2-1; D ambiguous. In germline, CDR1 is LNHDA, CDR2 SQIVND (reference sequence). This CDR3 has 15 amino acids. The V end was cut by 1 base, the J end by 6 bases, with 13 bases between. The CDR3 nucleotides are TGTGCCAGTAGTATAGCGCAGGCTGGGTTCAATGAGCAGTTCTTC. It is translated as CASSIAQAGFNEQFF.

The genes are TRBV5-1 and TRBJ2-5; weak D call: TRBD2 (6 bases). The CDR3 has 14 residues. Per the germline V gene, CDR1 is SGHRS and CDR2 is YFSETQ. Trimming removed 5 bases at V and 5 bases at J, with 16 bases between. CDR3 DNA: TGCGCCAGCAGGGTTGGCGGAGGGAAGGAGACCCAGTACTTC. Its protein product is CASRVGGGKETQYF.

The J gene is TRBJ2-2, the V gene TRBV10-1; unclear D gene. From germline, CDR1 is WNHNN and CDR2 SYGVQD (reference sequence). The CDR3 length is 12 residues. Trimming stripped 4 bases from V and 6 bases from J, with 6 bases between. Here the CDR3 DNA reads TGCGCCAGCAGTGGGGTTGCCGGGGAGCTGTTTTTT. This encodes CASSGVAGELFF.

This clone has only one observation. This chain uses TRBV30 with TRBJ2-5, with a weak D call TRBD1 (5 bases). The J call may be mistaken, given a closer DNA end match to TRBJ2-7. The CDR3 covers 12 residues. The germline V gene has CDR1 GTSNPN and CDR2 SVGIG (reference sequence). Written as DNA, the CDR3 is TGTGCCTGCCAGGGTGGTCGCTACGAGCAGTACTTC. It encodes CACQGGRYEQYF.

The chain has TRBV15 and TRBJ2-4, with 7 bases matching TRBD1. The ends lost 3 bases at V and 0 bases at J; junction bases unmatched: 11. Germline V gives CDR1 LNHNV, CDR2 YYDKDF (reference sequence). CDR3 length: 18 residues. The CDR3 nucleotides read TGTGCCACCAGCAGTAGAACGACAGGGCCGATAGCCAAAAACATTCAGTACTTC. This translates into CATSSRTTGPIAKNIQYF.

This chain connects TRBV2 to TRBJ2-7; 14 bases match TRBD2. CDR3 length: 15 amino acids. With V trimmed by 5 bases and J by 2 bases, 2 bases remained unmatched. The germline CDR1 and CDR2 sequences are SNHLY and FYNNEI. CDR3: CASSQTSGGAYEQYF. CDR3 nucleotide sequence: TGTGCCAGCAGTCAGACTAGCGGGGGGGCCTACGAGCAGTACTTC.

The chain has TRBV11-2 and TRBJ1-4; D ambiguous. V lost 6 bases and J lost 2, with 10 bases in between. In germline, CDR1 is SGHAT, CDR2 FQNNGV. This CDR3 is 14 amino acids long. Written as DNA, the CDR3 is TGTGCCAGCAGGCGTGGCAGCACTAATGAAAAACTGTTTTTT. It specifies CASRRGSTNEKLFF.

The table lists this clone with a count of one. The chain has TRBV30 and TRBJ1-5; D gene uncertain. The V and J ends lost 5 bases and 6 bases respectively, with 14 bases between them. Germline values: CDR1 GTSNPN, CDR2 SVGIG (reference sequence). The CDR3 totals 13 residues. The CDR3 protein is CAWGRGSGQPQHF. The CDR3 DNA is TGTGCCTGGGGTCGAGGGTCGGGTCAGCCCCAGCATTTT.

The rearrangement joins TRBV11-2 to TRBJ2-3, with 9 bases aligning to TRBD2. The CDR3 spans 17 residues. The V and J ends lost 4 bases and 2 bases, in that order; junction bases with no gene match: 10. Germline V gene data show CDR1 as SGHAT and CDR2 as FQNNGV. This CDR3 reads CASSSGAGGRATDTQYF. CDR3 coding DNA: TGTGCCAGCAGCTCCGGGGCGGGCGGGAGGGCCACAGATACGCAGTATTTT.

The chain joins TRBV14 to TRBJ2-3; tentatively, D is TRBD1 (5 bases). Germline V gives CDR1 SGHDN, CDR2 FVKESK. There are 17 residues in the CDR3. V lost 0 bases, J lost 3 bases, and 16 bases lay in between. In nucleotides, the CDR3 is TGTGCCAGCAGCCAAGATGTGGCAGGGTTGGTAACAGATACGCAGTATTTT. This sequence encodes CASSQDVAGLVTDTQYF.

This rearrangement joins TRBV7-6 to TRBJ2-1; D perhaps matches TRBD1 (5 bases). CDR1 and CDR2 (germline): SGHVS, FNYEAQ. The CDR3 is 14 residues long. V lost 5 bases, J lost 7 bases, and 15 bases lay in between. The CDR3 DNA reads as TGTGCCAGCAGCCCTCCAGGGAATTCGAATGAGCAGTTCTTC. It translates to CASSPPGNSNEQFF.

V is TRBV7-9 and J is TRBJ1-2, with 10 bases identical to TRBD1. J lost 5 bases, V lost 5 bases, and 11 bases had no gene match. The CDR3 covers 16 residues. Per the germline V gene, CDR1 is SEHNR and CDR2 is FQNEAQ (reference sequence). CDR3 DNA: TGTGCCAGCAGCCCCCATCAGCCGGGACAGGGGTATGGCTACACCTTC. Residues: CASSPHQPGQGYGYTF.